The source of this T cell receptor (beta chain) is a study of blood T cell repertoires in COVID-19. The overall study: The United States, Italy and Spain were the sources of the acute and convalescent COVID-19 samples. T cells, B-cell-depleted T cells, or PBMCs provided the cDNA or gDNA that served as material.

In the authors' methods: From reference gene primer amplification, estimates of nucleated cell counts were derived. The assay was immunoSEQ multiplex PCR, and TCRdb's table has in-frame clones only and misses some. The V and J calls and clone size were taken over from that table, and D and trimming were inferred from the DNA. The data contain approximately 260,000 clones, 89% of them singletons. Sequenced input: peripheral blood. This receptor was taken from a man in his forties or fifties with acute or convalescent COVID-19.

The CDR3: CASSHYSSTGGYGYTF. DNA for the CDR3: TGTGCCAGCAGCCACTATAGCTCGACAGGGGGGTATGGCTACACCTTC. The rearrangement links TRBV14 to TRBJ1-2, with 9 bases lining up with TRBD1. CDR1 is SGHDN and CDR2 is FVKESK in the germline V gene. This CDR3 contains 16 residues. J lost 5 bases, V lost 3 bases, and 10 bases had no gene match.